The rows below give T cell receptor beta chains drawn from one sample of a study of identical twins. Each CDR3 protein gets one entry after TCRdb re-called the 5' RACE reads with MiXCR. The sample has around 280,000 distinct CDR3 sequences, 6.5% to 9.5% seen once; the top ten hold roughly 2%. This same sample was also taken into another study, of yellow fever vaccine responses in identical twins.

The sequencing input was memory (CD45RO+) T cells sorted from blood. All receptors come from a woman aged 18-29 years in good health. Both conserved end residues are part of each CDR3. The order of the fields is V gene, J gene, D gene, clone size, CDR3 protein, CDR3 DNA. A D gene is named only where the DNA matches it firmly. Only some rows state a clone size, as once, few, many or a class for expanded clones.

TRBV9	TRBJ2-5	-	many	CASSVSDGETTQYF	TGTGCCAGCAGCGTATCTGATGGAGAGACGACCCAGTACTTC
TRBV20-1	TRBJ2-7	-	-	CSAIGLSRDFHSYEQYF	TGCAGTGCTATTGGTCTTTCCCGGGACTTTCACTCCTACGAGCAGTACTTC
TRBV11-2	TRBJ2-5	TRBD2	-	CASSLVDGGGAAETQYF	TGTGCCAGCAGCTTAGTGGATGGCGGGGGGGCCGCAGAGACCCAGTACTTC
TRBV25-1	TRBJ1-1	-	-	CASSEIAGTEAFF	TGTGCCAGCAGTGAAATAGCTGGAACTGAAGCTTTCTTT
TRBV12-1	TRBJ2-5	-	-	CASSREESQYF	TGTGCCAGCAGCAGGGAGGAGTCCCAGTACTTC
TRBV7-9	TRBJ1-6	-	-	CASSSGSQGGSPLHF	TGTGCCAGCAGCTCCGGGAGCCAGGGAGGTTCACCCCTCCACTTT
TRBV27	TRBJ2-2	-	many	CASSLELGTGELFF	TGTGCCAGCAGTTTAGAGTTGGGCACCGGGGAGCTGTTTTTT
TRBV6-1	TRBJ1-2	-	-	CASSKLRTEGGYTF	TGTGCCAGCAGTAAACTTAGGACAGAAGGCGGCTACACCTTC
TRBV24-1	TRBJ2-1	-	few	CATRDTGGSSYNEQFF	TGTGCCACCAGAGACACTGGGGGGAGCTCCTACAATGAGCAGTTCTTC
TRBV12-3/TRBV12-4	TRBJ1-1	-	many	CASSLLEGLNTEAFF	TGTGCCAGCAGTTTATTAGAGGGCCTGAACACTGAAGCTTTCTTT